Shown below are 29 T cell receptor beta chains from a single sample sequenced in a study of blood T cell repertoires in COVID-19. Repertoires were generated with immunoSEQ multiplex PCR, while TCRdb's copy carries only in-frame clones and drops some. The table has 180,000 or so clones, 80% to 90% seen once. Sequences were obtained from peripheral blood. All receptors come from a man aged 55-75 years with acute or convalescent COVID-19.

The chain has TRBV7-9 and TRBJ1-1, with D perhaps TRBD1 (6 bases). The CDR3 covers 14 residues. Trimming removed 8 bases from V and 1 base from J, with 14 bases in between. Germline-derived CDR1 and CDR2 are SEHNR and FQNEAQ (reference sequence). CDR3 sequence (DNA): TGTGCCAGCCGCGCAGGGGCAGGGAACACTGAAGCTTTCTTT. Translating it yields CASRAGAGNTEAFF. The full variable domain, its missing parts supplied by reference TRBV7-9 and TRBJ1-1, is DTGVSQNPRHKITKRGQNVTFRCDPISEHNRLYWYRQTLGQGPEFLTYFQNEAQLEKSRLLSDRFSAERPKGSFSTLEIQRTEQGDSAMYLCASRAGAGNTEAFFGQGTRLTVV.

The chain employs TRBV5-1 and TRBJ2-7, with D perhaps matching TRBD1 (6 bases). The CDR3 sequence is 16 residues long. Trimming took off 5 bases at V and 1 base at J, with 19 bases between the two ends. Germline assignment: CDR1 SGHRS and CDR2 YFSETQ. CDR3: CASSYRVAGASYEQYF. In nucleotides, the CDR3 is TGCGCCAGCAGTTATAGGGTGGCAGGGGCGTCCTACGAGCAGTACTTC.

The genes are TRBV28 and TRBJ2-7; D is perhaps TRBD2 (6 bases). The V end was cut by 2 bases, the J end by 4 bases, with 15 bases between. This CDR3 has 15 amino acids. The germline gives CDR1 MDHEN, CDR2 SYDVKM. CDR3 nucleotide sequence: TGTGCCAGCAGTTTACCTAGTACGGGAGAATACGAGCAGTACTTC. Amino acid sequence: CASSLPSTGEYEQYF.

V and J are TRBV7-2 and TRBJ2-7; 14 positions agree with TRBD2. Germline V gene sequence: CDR1 SGHTA, CDR2 FQGNSA. V was pared by 5 bases and J by 7 bases, with 10 bases of the junction left unmatched. The CDR3 is 16 residues long. This CDR3 reads CASSTYGTSGRGEQYF. Here the CDR3 DNA reads TGTGCCAGCAGCACCTATGGGACTAGCGGGAGAGGTGAGCAGTACTTC.

This chain links TRBV19 with TRBJ2-1; 7 bases are shared with TRBD1. The CDR3 consists of 14 residues. Germline V gene lookup returns CDR1 LNHDA and CDR2 SQIVND (reference sequence). V was pared by 5 bases and J by 4 bases, with 5 bases of the junction left unmatched. Here the CDR3 DNA reads TGTGCCAGTAGTTCTAGACAGGGTTACAATGAGCAGTTCTTC. Amino acids: CASSSRQGYNEQFF.

The table lists this clone with a few counts. Written as DNA, the CDR3 is TGTGCCAGCAGCCAAGGGCAGGACTCTGGAAACACCATATATTTT. Residues: CASSQGQDSGNTIYF. V is TRBV3-1 (or the pseudogene TRBV3-2) and J is TRBJ1-3, with D uncertain. The V gene lost 1 base and the J gene lost 0 bases, with 7 bases spanning the gap. There are 15 residues in the CDR3. Per germline, CDR1 LGHDT and CDR2 YNNKEL (reference sequence).

This clone was recorded only once. The chain links TRBV6-5 to TRBJ1-6; 7 bases are a match to TRBD1. CDR1 and CDR2 from the germline V gene are MNHEY and SVGAGI. There are 16 residues in the CDR3. The trim removed 4 bases at V and 7 bases at J, leaving 10 bases unmatched. CDR3 sequence reads: CASSLRWDSANSPLHF. In DNA form, the CDR3 reads TGTGCCAGCAGTTTAAGGTGGGACAGTGCCAATTCACCCCTCCACTTT.

This chain joins TRBV7-2 and TRBJ1-2; 8 nucleotides line up with TRBD1. Germline V CDR1 and CDR2: SGHTA, FQGNSA. The CDR3 spans 15 residues. V dropped 5 bases and J dropped 6; count of bases not matched to a gene: 11. For the CDR3, the DNA is TGTGCCAGCAGCCCAGGGACAGGCCGAGGGGATGGCTACACCTTC. This translates into CASSPGTGRGDGYTF.

This clone was picked up a small number of times. CDR3 coding DNA: TGTGCCAGTAGTTCATCGATGCAGAATAGCAATCAGCCCCAGCATTTT. Amino acids: CASSSSMQNSNQPQHF. The V gene is TRBV19, the J gene TRBJ1-5; no clear D gene. V was shortened by 5 bases and J by 0 bases, with 14 bases between the two germline ends. From germline, CDR1 is LNHDA and CDR2 SQIVND (reference sequence). There are 16 residues in the CDR3.

The chain is built from TRBV28 and TRBJ1-5; D may be TRBD1 (6 bases). CDR1 MDHEN and CDR2 SYDVKM come from the germline V gene. The CDR3 is 15 amino acids. Trimming took off 6 bases at V and 0 bases at J, with 12 bases between the two ends. CDR3 nucleotide sequence: TGTGCCAGCAGCTCTACAGGGTATAGCAATCAGCCCCAGCATTTT. Amino acid sequence: CASSSTGYSNQPQHF.

The chain is built from TRBV2 and TRBJ2-3; TRBD1 aligns across 9 bases. Losses at the gene ends were 6 bases for V and 4 bases for J; bases not matched to a gene: 8. The CDR3 loop spans 15 amino acids. Germline V gene lookup returns CDR1 SNHLY and CDR2 FYNNEI. The CDR3 is CASRSTGGAADTQYF. DNA of the CDR3: TGTGCCAGCAGAAGCACAGGGGGCGCCGCAGATACGCAGTATTTT.

J is TRBJ2-2 and V is TRBV3-1 (or the pseudogene TRBV3-2), with a weak D call TRBD2 (5 bases). Germline CDR1 and CDR2: LGHDT and YNNKEL (reference sequence). V gave up 4 bases and J gave up 4 bases, with 13 bases separating them. CDR3 length equals 15 residues. The CDR3 reads CASSLQGSGTGELFF. The CDR3 DNA reads as TGTGCCAGCAGCCTCCAAGGGAGTGGCACCGGGGAGCTGTTTTTT.

This clone was seen once. The rearrangement uses TRBV3-1 (or the pseudogene TRBV3-2) and TRBJ2-2; D possibly corresponds to TRBD2 (7 bases). The V gene's germline CDR1 is LGHDT and CDR2 YNNKEL (reference sequence). Trimming left V 5 bases short and J 5 bases short, with 18 bases between. The CDR3 runs to 16 residues. CDR3 coding DNA: TGTGCCAGCAGCGCCAGAGGGGGGGCGCGAACCGGGGAGCTGTTTTTT. As protein: CASSARGGARTGELFF.

The chain links TRBV3-1 (or the pseudogene TRBV3-2) to TRBJ1-6, with D maybe TRBD1 (5 bases). Trimming took off 0 bases at V and 9 bases at J, with 12 bases between the two ends. CDR3 size: 15 residues. Germline assignment: CDR1 LGHDT and CDR2 YNNKEL (reference sequence). DNA for the CDR3: TGTGCCAGCAGCCAAGATTTCAGGGCCAGTTCACCCCTCCACTTT. Its translation is CASSQDFRASSPLHF.

The V call is TRBV18, the J call TRBJ2-1, with a possible D match to TRBD2 (6 bases). CDR1 KGHSH and CDR2 LQKENI come from the germline V gene. The CDR3 consists of 14 residues. The V end was cut by 2 bases, the J end by 9 bases, with 14 bases between. The CDR3 protein is CASSPAEGQFEQFF. CDR3 bases: TGTGCCAGCTCACCAGCGGAGGGGCAGTTTGAGCAGTTCTTC.

This clone was seen once. In nucleotides, the CDR3 is TGTGCCAGCTCCCCCGGGGTAGGAGATACGCAGTATTTT. Residues: CASSPGVGDTQYF. This chain uses TRBV18 with TRBJ2-3; possibly TRBD2 for D (5 bases). V shed 6 bases and J shed 5 bases, with 12 bases lying between them. The CDR3 extends over 13 amino acids. In germline, CDR1 is KGHSH, CDR2 LQKENI.

This clone was recorded a few times. This sequence joins TRBV9 and TRBJ1-4; 8 bases agree with TRBD1. The germline CDR1 and CDR2 sequences are SGDLS and YYNGEE. With V trimmed by 4 bases and J by 8 bases, 7 bases remained unmatched. CDR3 length: 14 amino acids. CDR3 sequence reads: CASSPRQGREKLFF. The DNA for the CDR3 is TGTGCCAGCAGCCCGCGACAGGGGAGGGAAAAACTGTTTTTT.

CDR3 in DNA: TGTGCCAGCAGCCAATCCCGACAGATGGGGAATGAGCAGTTCTTC. This codes for CASSQSRQMGNEQFF. This chain uses TRBV14 with TRBJ2-1, with D perhaps matching TRBD1 (5 bases). The germline gives CDR1 SGHDN, CDR2 FVKESK. The germline V and J ends were trimmed by 2 bases and 7 bases, with 15 bases remaining between them. This CDR3 is built from 15 residues.

The gene calls are TRBV2 and TRBJ1-1; perhaps TRBD1 as D (5 bases). Between the trimmed V and J ends, which lost 1 base and 4 bases, there was a span of 13 bases. CDR1 and CDR2 from the germline V gene are SNHLY and FYNNEI. This CDR3 is built from 15 residues. The CDR3 loop reads CASSEGRGGSTEAFF. CDR3 sequence (DNA): TGTGCCAGCAGTGAAGGGAGGGGTGGGAGCACTGAAGCTTTCTTT.

This chain links TRBV6-5 with TRBJ2-3, with 7 positions matching TRBD2. The germline V gene encodes CDR1 MNHEY and CDR2 SVGAGI. The CDR3 has 15 residues. The J segment lost 4 bases and the V segment lost 7 bases, leaving 11 bases of the junction unmatched. The CDR3 DNA is TGTGCCAGCACTAGCGCGGGAGCAGGCGCAGATACGCAGTATTTT. Encoded protein: CASTSAGAGADTQYF.

This clone appeared once. V is TRBV6-5 and J is TRBJ2-3, with a possible D match to TRBD1 (5 bases). V lost 0 bases and J lost 4, with 14 bases in between. The germline V gene encodes CDR1 MNHEY and CDR2 SVGAGI. The CDR3 covers 16 residues. The CDR3 reads CASSYSGLIGADTQYF. The CDR3 DNA is TGTGCCAGCAGTTACTCGGGCCTGATAGGGGCAGATACGCAGTATTTT.

On this clone itself: The junction departs from the called germline gene at one end, perhaps through a read error. This chain links TRBV3-1 (or the pseudogene TRBV3-2) with TRBJ1-1; 7 bases fit TRBD1. Per germline, CDR1 LGHDT and CDR2 YNNKEL (reference sequence). The CDR3 sequence is 11 residues long. CDR3 nucleotide sequence: TGTGCCAGCAGCCAAGGACAGGGCTCGGTCTTT. Amino acid sequence: CASSQGQGSVF.

This chain connects TRBV19 to TRBJ1-1; TRBD1 aligns across 7 bases. Germline CDR1 reads LNHDA; CDR2 reads SQIVND (reference sequence). The length of the CDR3 is 12 residues. With 5 bases clipped from V and 8 bases from J, the junction kept 5 bases outside the gene matches. The CDR3 DNA follows: TGTGCCAGTAGTGTACAGGGGTCCGAAGCTTTCTTT. Protein product: CASSVQGSEAFF.

This sequence joins TRBV9 and TRBJ2-2; D may be TRBD2 (6 bases). The germline V and J ends were trimmed by 4 bases and 5 bases, with 9 bases remaining between them. The CDR3 spans 13 residues. Germline CDR1 is SGDLS and CDR2 is YYNGEE. The CDR3 reads CASSLGGTGELFF. CDR3 in DNA: TGTGCCAGCAGCCTTGGGGGGACCGGGGAGCTGTTTTTT.

The chain employs TRBV18 and TRBJ2-3; D might be TRBD1 (7 bases). Trimming left V 3 bases short and J 5 bases short, with 15 bases between. CDR1 is KGHSH and CDR2 is LQKENI in the germline V gene. CDR3 length: 15 residues. Here the CDR3 reads CASSPSGGSGDTQYF. CDR3 bases: TGTGCCAGCTCACCTTCAGGGGGGTCTGGAGATACGCAGTATTTT. Variable domain in full (rest from reference TRBV18 and TRBJ2-3): NAGVMQNPRHLVRRRGQEARLRCSPMKGHSHVYWYRQLPEEGLKFMVYLQKENIIDESGMPKERFSAEFPKEGPSILRIQQVVRGDSAAYFCASSPSGGSGDTQYFGPGTRLTVL.

The chain combines TRBV11-2 with TRBJ2-2; weak D call: TRBD2 (6 bases). The germline V gene has CDR1 SGHAT and CDR2 FQNNGV. Trimming stripped 5 bases from V and 1 base from J, with 8 bases between. CDR3 size: 14 residues. CDR3 coding DNA: TGTGCCAGCAGCCGACTAGAGAACACCGGGGAGCTGTTTTTT. Translating gives CASSRLENTGELFF.

The chain recombines TRBV7-2 with TRBJ1-3, with unresolved D. This CDR3 has 15 residues. Trimming shortened V by 2 bases and J by 0 bases, and 8 bases separated the two germline ends. CDR1 and CDR2 (germline): SGHTA, FQGNSA. DNA for the CDR3: TGTGCCAGCAGCTTATCTGGGCCCTCTGGAAACACCATATATTTT. As protein: CASSLSGPSGNTIYF.

The CDR3 is CASSSRTPAREAGGNTGELFF. In nucleotides, the CDR3 is TGTGCCAGCAGTTCCCGAACACCTGCCAGGGAAGCGGGAGGGAACACCGGGGAGCTGTTTTTT. The V and J genes are TRBV27 and TRBJ2-2, with 9 nucleotides matching TRBD2. Per germline, CDR1 MNHEY and CDR2 SMNVEV (reference sequence). Trimming removed 4 bases from V and 1 base from J; junction bases left unmatched: 19. The CDR3 is 21 residues long.

This CDR3 reads CASSGTGYRYTF. Here the CDR3 DNA reads TGTGCCAGCTCCGGGACAGGGTATCGCTACACCTTC. The chain carries TRBV3-1 (or the pseudogene TRBV3-2) and TRBJ1-2, with 9 bases identical to TRBD1. The CDR3 contains 12 residues. Trimming cost V 8 bases and J 9 bases; bases outside gene matches: 7. Germline assignment: CDR1 LGHDT and CDR2 YNNKEL (reference sequence).